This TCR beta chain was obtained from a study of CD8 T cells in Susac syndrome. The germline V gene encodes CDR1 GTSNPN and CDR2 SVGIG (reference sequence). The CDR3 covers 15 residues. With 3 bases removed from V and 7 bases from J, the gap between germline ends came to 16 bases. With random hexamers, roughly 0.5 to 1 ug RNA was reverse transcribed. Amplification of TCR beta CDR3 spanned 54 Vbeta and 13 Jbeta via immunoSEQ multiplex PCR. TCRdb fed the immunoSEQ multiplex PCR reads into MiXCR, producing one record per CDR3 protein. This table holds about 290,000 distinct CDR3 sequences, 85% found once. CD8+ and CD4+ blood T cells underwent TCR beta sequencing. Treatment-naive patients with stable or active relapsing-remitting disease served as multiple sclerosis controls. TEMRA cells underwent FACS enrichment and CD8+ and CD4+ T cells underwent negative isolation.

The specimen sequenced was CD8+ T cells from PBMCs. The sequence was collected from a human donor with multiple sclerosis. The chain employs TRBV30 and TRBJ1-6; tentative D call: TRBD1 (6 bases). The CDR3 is CAWRPGVAGNSPLHF. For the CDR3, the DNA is TGTGCCTGGAGGCCAGGGGTAGCAGGGAATTCACCCCTCCACTTT.